This TCR beta chain was captured by sequencing in a study of early T cells in non-severe SARS-CoV-2 infection (dated by TCRdb to the early 2020s). Regarding the complete study: Because TCR sequencing was done on bulk RNA from unsorted whole blood, the alpha and beta chains could not be paired. Broader findings and caveats from the paper: VDJdb matching was skewed toward anti-spike CD8 responses and likely underestimated virus-specific expansions, missing private and CD4 specificities.

This clonotype occurred many times. The antigen it binds to is not known. No base qualities exist here, and no much larger clone lies one base off it. The library was made by 5' RACE. Data came from a NextSeq 500. To correct for sequencing error and PCR bias, the TCR library protocol tagged individual cDNA molecules with unique molecular identifiers. Both TCR alpha and beta chains were sequenced, and tight co-correlation was observed between alpha and beta sequence abundances in each sample. The authors' analysis ran thus. Decombinator V4 was used to annotate the V gene, J gene and CDR3 of the TCR sequences. TCRs were defined as expanded if a significant change between any two time points was detected under a Poisson model with p below 0.0001. TCR abundances were normalised to the total number of TCRs sequenced in each sample and reported as counts per million. TRAV1-2 paired with TRAJ12, TRAJ20 or TRAJ33 defined MAIT TCRs, while TRAV10 paired with TRAJ18 defined iNKT TCRs. A search of VDJdb, accessed on 1 November 2021, was run for TCRs annotated to CMV, EBV and SARS-CoV-2, with TCRs annotated for multiple antigens excluded. TCRdb reprocessing: public reads trimmed at Q25 with fastp, clones called with MiXCR, in-frame beta chains kept. Every distinct CDR3 protein forms one entry, paired with its most common genes and DNA. None of the V and J calls come from the authors' own analysis; TCRdb made them. The sample table records roughly 35,000 distinct CDR3 sequences; roughly 3.9% of these occur just once. Less than 12% of the sample goes to the ten largest clones.

The germline V gene (reference sequence) yields MNHEY for CDR1 and SMNVEV for CDR2. The CDR3 runs 13 amino acids, cysteine and valine included. The only DNA kept is the CDR3, 39 bases in frame from the first base. Relative to germline, V is 7 bases shorter and J is 6 bases shorter, with 16 bases between their ends. The study was a case-control design nested within a healthcare worker cohort in London, UK, with weekly nasopharyngeal swab PCR tests and blood sampling. Healthcare workers were enrolled in the week of the UK lockdown, from 23 to 31 March 2020, and were followed every week for up to roughly 15 weeks.

Material for sequencing was whole blood. This clonotype originated in an adult who was a healthcare worker with PCR-confirmed SARS-CoV-2 infection or an uninfected control (not recorded which). The V gene is TRBV27 and the J gene is TRBJ2-7; the D region possibly corresponds to TRBD1 (5 bases align). The CDR3 has the sequence CASTPHQGGEQYV. The DNA is TGTGCCAGCACCCCTCATCAGGGTGGCGAGCAGTACGTC.